One and the same sample provided the 3 T cell receptor beta chains below, sequenced in a study of blood T cell repertoires in COVID-19 (dated by TCRdb to about 2020). Library prep was done by the immunoSEQ multiplex PCR assay. TCRdb stores this immuneACCESS table with in-frame sequences only. Part of the clones is absent; in the studies checked, under half of the shortfall reflects unresolved V genes, and no reason is known for the rest. The sample yields 200,000 to 300,000 clones; 92% were counted once. The top ten constitute more than 0.8% of the sample. Sequencing input: peripheral blood. Receptors were obtained from a man in his thirties or forties with COVID-19, enrolled during active disease.

The gene calls are TRBV10-1 and TRBJ1-2, with TRBD1 matching over 8 bases. The trim removed 5 bases at V and 2 bases at J, leaving 1 base unmatched. Germline V gene sequence: CDR1 WNHNN, CDR2 SYGVQD (reference sequence). CDR3 length: 13 residues. This CDR3 reads CASSRQGNYGYTF. The DNA of the CDR3 is TGCGCCAGCAGTCGACAGGGGAACTATGGCTACACCTTC.

About this clone itself: The junction and the germline gene differ at one end; a read error may be behind it. The chain employs TRBV6-1 and TRBJ1-2, with TRBD1 as a possible D gene (5 bases). The CDR3 is made up of 13 amino acids. Germline V gives CDR1 MNHNS, CDR2 SASEGT. CDR3 region: CASREGEFGGYTF. The CDR3, as DNA: TGTGCCAGCAGGGAAGGGGAGTTTGGTGGCTACACCTTC.

V usage is TRBV4-1 and J usage is TRBJ2-3; D may be TRBD1 (6 bases). The CDR3 is made up of 16 amino acids. Trimming removed 0 bases from V and 0 bases from J, with 10 bases in between. Germline V lookup: CDR1 MGHRA, CDR2 YSYEKL. CDR3 in DNA: TGCGCCAGCAGCCAAGAAACAGGGAAGAGCACAGATACGCAGTATTTT. Protein sequence: CASSQETGKSTDTQYF.